This entry is about one T cell receptor (beta chain). Its antigen is still unknown. The data were taken from a study of cytomegalovirus exposure and HLA in healthy donors. V lost 3 bases, J lost 4 bases, and 15 bases lay in between. Germline V gene lookup returns CDR1 SQVTM and CDR2 ANQGSEA. CDR3 length: 14 residues. The PCR ran on 60 Vbeta and 13 Jbeta primers. The data were produced by immunoSEQ multiplex PCR, yet TCRdb's version contains in-frame clones alone and is incomplete. Of about 79,000 clones listed, less than 80% are singletons. Study-level points and caveats: Clonal expansion, a later analysis showed, was greater in HLA-associated TCR beta chains than in equally common others.

The receptor was isolated from a man aged 35-49 years in good health and CMV-seropositive. Sample: PBMCs. The V gene is TRBV29-1, the J gene TRBJ1-2; possible D gene TRBD1, 5 bases. CDR3 DNA sequence: TGCAGCGTTGAGTCCGGGCCTAGGGGCTATGGCTACACCTTC. Its translation is CSVESGPRGYGYTF.